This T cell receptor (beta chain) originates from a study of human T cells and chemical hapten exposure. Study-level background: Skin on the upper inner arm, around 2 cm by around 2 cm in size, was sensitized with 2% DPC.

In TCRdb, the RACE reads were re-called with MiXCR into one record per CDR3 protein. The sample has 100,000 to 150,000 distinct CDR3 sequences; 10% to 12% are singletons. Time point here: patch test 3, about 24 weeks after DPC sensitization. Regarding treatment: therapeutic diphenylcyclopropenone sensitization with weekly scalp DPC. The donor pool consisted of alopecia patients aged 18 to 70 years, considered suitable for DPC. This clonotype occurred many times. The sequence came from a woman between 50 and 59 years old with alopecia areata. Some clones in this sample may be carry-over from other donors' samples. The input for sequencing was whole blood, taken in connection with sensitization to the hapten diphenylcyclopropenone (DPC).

CDR3 sequence (DNA): TGTGCCAGCAGTTTGCTGACTAGCGGGAGGCCCTTCACAGATACGCAGTATTTT. Translated, it gives CASSLLTSGRPFTDTQYF. The chain joins TRBV12-3 or TRBV12-4 to TRBJ2-3; 13 nucleotides align to TRBD2. J lost 2 bases, V lost 3 bases, and 8 bases had no gene match. The CDR3 spans 18 residues.